This T cell receptor (beta chain) was retrieved from a study of blood T cell repertoires in COVID-19. Across the study: The analysed material was cDNA or gDNA that came from T cells, B-cell-depleted T cells, or PBMCs.

This table comes from immunoSEQ multiplex PCR, and its TCRdb copy is limited to in-frame clones, with some not included. Of 250,000 to 300,000 clones in the sample, about nine tenths are singletons; the top ten hold approximately 2%. After removal of 2 bases from V and 3 bases from J, the junction contained 1 base not matched to a gene. The germline CDR1 and CDR2 sequences are LGHNT and FRNRAP. The length of the CDR3 is 14 residues. The specimen was peripheral blood. The V and J genes are TRBV12-5 and TRBJ1-3, with 7 bases that match TRBD1. The receptor was derived from a woman aged 25 to 39 with COVID-19, enrolled during active disease. The CDR3 nucleotides are TGTGCTAGTGGTTTGTCAGGGGGTGGAAACACCATATATTTT. Its translation: CASGLSGGGNTIYF.